This T cell receptor (beta chain) was obtained from a study of shared clonotypes between healthy human individuals. Study-wide findings and caveats: Some naive CD4 clonotypes, about 5%, turned up in common across several donors.

This clone occurred once. No antigen is known for it. There are 18 residues in the CDR3. Looked up from germline, CDR1 is ENHRY and CDR2 is SYGVKD. Trimming cost V 0 bases and J 1 base, with 18 bases left between them. Here immunoSEQ multiplex PCR was the method, and the copy in TCRdb shows in-frame clones only, minus some. The repertoire holds over 2 million clones, with around 92% as singletons. This chain links TRBV10-3 with TRBJ1-2; D is uncertain. The sequenced sample consisted of naive CD4+ T cells from PBMCs. The subset here: CD45RA+ positively selected. This sequence originates from a man in his late teens or twenties in good health. Some clones in this sample may be carry-over from other donors' samples. As DNA, the CDR3 is TGTGCCATCAGTGAGTCGTTTATCCAGAGAAACGTTAACTATGGCTACACCTTC. It is translated as CAISESFIQRNVNYGYTF.